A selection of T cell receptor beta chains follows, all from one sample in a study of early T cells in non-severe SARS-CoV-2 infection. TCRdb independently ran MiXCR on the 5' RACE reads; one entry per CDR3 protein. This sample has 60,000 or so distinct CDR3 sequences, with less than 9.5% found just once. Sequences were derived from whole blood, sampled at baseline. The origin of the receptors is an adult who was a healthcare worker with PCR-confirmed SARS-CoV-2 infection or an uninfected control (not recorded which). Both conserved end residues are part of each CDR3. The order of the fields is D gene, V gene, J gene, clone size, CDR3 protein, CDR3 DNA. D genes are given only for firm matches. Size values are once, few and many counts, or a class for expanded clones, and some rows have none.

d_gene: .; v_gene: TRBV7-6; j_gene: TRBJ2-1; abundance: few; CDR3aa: CASSLGWQSHNEQFF; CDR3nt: TGTGCCAGCAGCTTAGGGTGGCAGAGTCATAATGAGCAGTTCTTC
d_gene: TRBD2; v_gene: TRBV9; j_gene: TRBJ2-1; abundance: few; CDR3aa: CASSISGINYNEQFF; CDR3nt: TGTGCCAGCAGCATAAGCGGGATAAACTACAATGAGCAGTTCTTC
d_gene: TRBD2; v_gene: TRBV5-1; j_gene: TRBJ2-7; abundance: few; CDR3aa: CASSYLAGVLPIEQYF; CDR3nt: TGCGCCAGCAGCTACCTAGCGGGAGTACTACCTATCGAGCAGTACTTC
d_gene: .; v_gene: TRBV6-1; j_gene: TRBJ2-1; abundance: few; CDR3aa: CASSGGLAWNEQFF; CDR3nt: TGTGCCAGCAGTGGGGGACTGGCTTGGAATGAGCAGTTCTTC
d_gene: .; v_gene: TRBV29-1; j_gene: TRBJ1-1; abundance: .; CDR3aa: CSVEGTADTEAFF; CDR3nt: TGCAGCGTTGAAGGTACAGCGGACACTGAAGCTTTCTTT
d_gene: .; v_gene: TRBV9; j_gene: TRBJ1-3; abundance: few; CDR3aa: CASSVGQGLVSGNTIYF; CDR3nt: TGTGCCAGCAGCGTAGGCCAGGGACTAGTCTCTGGAAACACCATATATTTT
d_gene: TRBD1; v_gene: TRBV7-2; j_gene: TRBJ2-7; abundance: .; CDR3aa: CASSPAGTVSLEQYF; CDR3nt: TGTGCCAGCAGTCCTGCCGGGACAGTTTCCTTGGAGCAGTACTTC
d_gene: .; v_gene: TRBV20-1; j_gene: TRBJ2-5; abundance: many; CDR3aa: CSAILPGETQYF; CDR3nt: TGCAGTGCCATCCTCCCGGGAGAGACCCAGTACTTC
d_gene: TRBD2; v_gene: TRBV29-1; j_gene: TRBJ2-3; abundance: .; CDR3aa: CSVVAGVIDTQYF; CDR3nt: TGCAGCGTTGTAGCGGGAGTTATAGATACGCAGTATTTT
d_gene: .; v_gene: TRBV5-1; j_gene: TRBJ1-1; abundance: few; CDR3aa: CASSLKGEGTEAFF; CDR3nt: TGCGCCAGCAGCTTGAAGGGTGAGGGCACTGAAGCTTTCTTT
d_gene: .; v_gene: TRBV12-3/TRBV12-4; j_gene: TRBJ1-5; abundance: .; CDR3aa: CASSWGFNQPQHF; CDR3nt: TGTGCCAGCAGCTGGGGATTCAATCAGCCCCAGCATTTT
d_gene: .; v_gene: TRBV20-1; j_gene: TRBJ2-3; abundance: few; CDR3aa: CSAPPRVTDTQYF; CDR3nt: TGCAGTGCACCTCCGCGGGTCACAGATACGCAGTATTTT
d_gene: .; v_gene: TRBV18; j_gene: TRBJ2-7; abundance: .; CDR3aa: CASSPSRTHTSYEQYF; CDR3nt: TGTGCCAGCTCACCCTCCCGGACACACACCTCCTACGAGCAGTACTTC
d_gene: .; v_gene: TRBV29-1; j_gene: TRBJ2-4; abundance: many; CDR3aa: CSAVYTAPPKNIQYF; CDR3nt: TGCAGCGCCGTTTACACAGCCCCCCCCAAAAACATTCAGTACTTC
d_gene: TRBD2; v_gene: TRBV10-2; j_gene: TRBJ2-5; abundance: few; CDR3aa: CAGSIQTGTSGGKTQYF; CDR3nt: TGCGCCGGCAGTATCCAGACCGGGACTAGCGGGGGGAAGACCCAGTACTTC
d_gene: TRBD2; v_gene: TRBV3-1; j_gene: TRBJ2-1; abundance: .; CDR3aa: CASSQGGGRGREQFF; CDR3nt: TGTGCCAGCAGCCAAGGAGGCGGGAGGGGACGTGAGCAGTTCTTC
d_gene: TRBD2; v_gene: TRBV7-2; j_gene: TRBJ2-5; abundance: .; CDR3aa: CASSPQSSGSGETQYF; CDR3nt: TGTGCCAGCAGCCCGCAGAGTAGCGGGAGTGGGGAGACCCAGTACTTC
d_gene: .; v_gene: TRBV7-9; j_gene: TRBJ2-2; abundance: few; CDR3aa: CASSLSRTPDRELFF; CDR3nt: TGTGCCAGCAGCTTAAGCAGGACACCTGACCGGGAGCTGTTTTTT
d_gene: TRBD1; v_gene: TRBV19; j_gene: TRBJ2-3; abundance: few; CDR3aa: CASSIGDRVADTQYF; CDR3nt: TGTGCCAGTAGTATCGGGGACAGGGTGGCAGATACGCAGTATTTT
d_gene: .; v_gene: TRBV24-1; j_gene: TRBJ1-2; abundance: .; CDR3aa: CATSEKGANYGYTF; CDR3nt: TGTGCCACCAGTGAGAAAGGAGCTAACTATGGCTACACCTTC
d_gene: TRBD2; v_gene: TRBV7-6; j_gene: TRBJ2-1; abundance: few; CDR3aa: CASSPRVAGAGYNEQFF; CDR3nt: TGTGCCAGCAGCCCGCGGGTAGCGGGAGCCGGCTACAATGAGCAGTTCTTC
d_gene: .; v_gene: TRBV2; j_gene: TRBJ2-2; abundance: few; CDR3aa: CASKVGSEATGELFF; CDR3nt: TGTGCCAGCAAGGTGGGCTCCGAGGCCACCGGGGAGCTGTTTTTT
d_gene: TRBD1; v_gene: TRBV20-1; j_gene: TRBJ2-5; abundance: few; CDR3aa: CSGTGGQETQYF; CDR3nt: TGCAGCGGGACAGGGGGACAAGAGACCCAGTACTTC
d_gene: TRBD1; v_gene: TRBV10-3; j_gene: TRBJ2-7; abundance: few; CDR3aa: CAISSGATGAYEQYF; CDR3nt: TGTGCCATCAGCTCCGGCGCGACAGGGGCCTACGAGCAGTACTTC
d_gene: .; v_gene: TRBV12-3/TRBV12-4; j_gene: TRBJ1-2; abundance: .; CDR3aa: CASSFDRGSGYTF; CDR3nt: TGTGCCAGCAGTTTTGACCGGGGGAGTGGCTACACCTTC
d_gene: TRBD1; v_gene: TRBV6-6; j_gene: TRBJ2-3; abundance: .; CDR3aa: CASSKRPGTGLRTDTQYF; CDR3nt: TGTGCCAGCAGCAAACGACCCGGGACAGGGCTTAGGACAGATACGCAGTATTTT
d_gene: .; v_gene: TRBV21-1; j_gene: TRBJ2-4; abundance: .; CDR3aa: CASSTRGTALSKNIQYF; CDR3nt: TGTGCCAGCAGCACCCGGGGAACAGCACTCTCCAAAAACATTCAGTACTTC
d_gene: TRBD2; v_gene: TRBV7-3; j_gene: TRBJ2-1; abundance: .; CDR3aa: CASSLSSSGRVGEQFF; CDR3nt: TGTGCCAGCAGCTTAAGTTCGAGCGGGAGGGTAGGTGAGCAGTTCTTC
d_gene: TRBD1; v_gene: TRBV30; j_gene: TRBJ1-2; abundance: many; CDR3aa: CAWNPTDRGLNGYTF; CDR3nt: TGTGCCTGGAATCCGACTGACAGGGGGCTTAATGGCTACACCTTC
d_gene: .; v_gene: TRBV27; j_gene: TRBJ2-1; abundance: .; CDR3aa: CASSSFQSRGGYNEQFF; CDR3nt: TGTGCCAGCAGTTCTTTCCAATCCAGGGGGGGCTACAATGAGCAGTTCTTC
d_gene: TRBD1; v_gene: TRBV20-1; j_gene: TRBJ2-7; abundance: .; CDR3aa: CSAYDRGRLAYEQYF; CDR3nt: TGCAGTGCTTACGACAGGGGGCGATTAGCCTACGAGCAGTACTTC
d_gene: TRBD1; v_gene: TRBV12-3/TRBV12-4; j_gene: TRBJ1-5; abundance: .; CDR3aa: CASSDRVSQPQHF; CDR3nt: TGTGCCAGCAGTGACAGGGTAAGCCAGCCCCAGCATTTT
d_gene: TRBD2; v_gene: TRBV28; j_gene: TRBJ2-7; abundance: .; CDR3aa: CASSFPLAGGSYEQYF; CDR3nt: TGTGCCAGCAGTTTTCCTCTAGCGGGGGGATCCTACGAGCAGTACTTC
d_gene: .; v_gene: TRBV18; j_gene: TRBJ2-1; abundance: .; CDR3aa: CASSPSNSGPNEQFF; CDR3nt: TGTGCCAGCTCGCCCTCCAACTCAGGCCCCAATGAGCAGTTCTTC
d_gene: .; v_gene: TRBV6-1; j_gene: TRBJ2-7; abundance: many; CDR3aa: CASRGIVYEQYF; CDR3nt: TGTGCCAGCAGGGGGATCGTTTACGAGCAGTACTTC
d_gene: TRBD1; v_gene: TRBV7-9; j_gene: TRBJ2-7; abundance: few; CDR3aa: CASSFNPWQGVYEQYF; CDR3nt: TGTGCCAGCAGCTTTAACCCCTGGCAGGGGGTCTACGAGCAGTACTTC